This T cell receptor beta chain derives from a study of T cell clones after liver transplantation. Study at large: A pre-transplant mixed lymphocyte reaction with TCRbeta sequencing defined graft-donor-reactive clones followed in post-transplant blood.

Here immunoSEQ multiplex PCR was the method, and the copy in TCRdb shows in-frame clones only, minus some. The sample has around 100,000 clones, approximately 78% seen once. Regarding the study as a whole: Compared with third party-reactive sequences, donor-reactive ones declined more, independent of withdrawal success.

This CDR3 comprises 14 residues. The germline gives CDR1 SGDLS, CDR2 YYNGEE. Of note for this clone: The antigen remains unidentified. The junction does not match germline at one end; this may be a read error.

This sample comprised CD4+ T cells from blood, obtained before liver transplant. The sequence came from a human donor who received a liver transplant. The chain recombines TRBV9 with TRBJ1-1; the D is unclear. CDR3 amino acids: CASSVDPWNTEAFF. DNA for the CDR3: TGTGCCAGCAGCGTAGACCCTTGGAACACCGAAGCTTTCTTT.